This TCR beta chain was observed in a study of T cells after yellow fever vaccination. Study in general: The authors prepared low-cell-number fractions using SMART-Seq v4 Ultra Low Input. Study-wide results and limits: Reappearance after the booster was observed for most primary-vaccination clones (96% CD4, just over 85% CD8).

Generation of TCR cDNA used 5'RACE template switching (which added a universal primer site and UMIs). TCRdb ran MiXCR on the 5' RACE reads and lists one entry per CDR3 protein. The sample carries under 300,000 distinct CDR3 sequences, around 7% recorded once. There are a few counts of this clonotype. What it binds is unknown. The CDR3 sequence is 14 residues long. Germline lookup yields CDR1 SGHTA and CDR2 FQGNSA. Trimming shortened V by 1 base and J by 3 bases, and 10 bases separated the two germline ends. This rearrangement joins TRBV7-2 to TRBJ2-7; the D gene is possibly TRBD1 (6 bases). Sequenced material: CD4+ T cells sorted from PBMCs, taken 15 days after the yellow fever booster vaccination. This TCR was recovered from a man aged 25-40 years who received the YFV17D yellow fever vaccine. The CDR3 DNA reads as TGTGCCAGCAGCTTAGAGGCAGGGGACTACGAGCAGTACTTC. Its protein product is CASSLEAGDYEQYF.